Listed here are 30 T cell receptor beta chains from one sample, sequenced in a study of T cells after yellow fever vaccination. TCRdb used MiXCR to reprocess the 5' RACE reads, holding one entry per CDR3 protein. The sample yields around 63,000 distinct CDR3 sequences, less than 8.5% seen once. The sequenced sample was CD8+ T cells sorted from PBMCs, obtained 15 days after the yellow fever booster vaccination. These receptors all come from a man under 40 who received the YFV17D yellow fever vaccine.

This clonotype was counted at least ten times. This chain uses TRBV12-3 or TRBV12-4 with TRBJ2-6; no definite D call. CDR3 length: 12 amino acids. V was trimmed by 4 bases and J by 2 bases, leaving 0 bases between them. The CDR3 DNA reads TGTGCCAGCAGTTCTGGGGCCAACGTCCTGACTTTC. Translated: CASSSGANVLTF.

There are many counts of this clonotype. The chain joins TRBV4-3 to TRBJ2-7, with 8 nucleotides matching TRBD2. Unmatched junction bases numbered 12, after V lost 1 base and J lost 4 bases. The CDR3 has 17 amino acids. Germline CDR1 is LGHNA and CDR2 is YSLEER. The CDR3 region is CASSQALGSGNSYEQYF. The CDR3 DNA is TGCGCCAGCAGCCAAGCTCTCGGTAGCGGGAATTCGTACGAGCAGTACTTC.

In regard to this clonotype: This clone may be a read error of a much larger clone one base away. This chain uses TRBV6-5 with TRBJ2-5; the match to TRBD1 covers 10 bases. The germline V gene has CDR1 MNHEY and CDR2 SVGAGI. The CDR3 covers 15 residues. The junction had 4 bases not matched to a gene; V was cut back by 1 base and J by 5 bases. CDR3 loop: CASSYWTGGRETQYF. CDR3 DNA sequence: TGTGCCAGCAGTTACTGGACAGGGGGTCGGGAGACCCAGTACTTC.

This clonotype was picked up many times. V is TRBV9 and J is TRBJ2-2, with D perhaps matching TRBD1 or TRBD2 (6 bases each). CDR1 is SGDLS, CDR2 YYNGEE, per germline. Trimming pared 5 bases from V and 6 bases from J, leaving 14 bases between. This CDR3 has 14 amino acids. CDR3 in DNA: TGTGCCAGCAGTGGAGGGGGGATTTCCGGGGAGCTGTTTTTT. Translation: CASSGGGISGELFF.

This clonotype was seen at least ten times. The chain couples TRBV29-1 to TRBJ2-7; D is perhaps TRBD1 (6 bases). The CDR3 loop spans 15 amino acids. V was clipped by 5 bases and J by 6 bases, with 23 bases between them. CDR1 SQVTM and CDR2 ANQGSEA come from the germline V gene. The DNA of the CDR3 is TGCAGCGTTCTTGACCTGACAGGATTTACTCCCGAGCAGTACTTC. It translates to CSVLDLTGFTPEQYF.

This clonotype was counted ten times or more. The CDR3 spells CASSRPSGEAFF. Here the CDR3 DNA reads TGTGCCAGCAGCCGCCCGTCGGGTGAAGCTTTCTTT. The gene calls are TRBV12-3 or TRBV12-4 and TRBJ1-1; D remains ambiguous. Trimming pared 6 bases from V and 7 bases from J, leaving 12 bases between. CDR3 length: 12 residues.

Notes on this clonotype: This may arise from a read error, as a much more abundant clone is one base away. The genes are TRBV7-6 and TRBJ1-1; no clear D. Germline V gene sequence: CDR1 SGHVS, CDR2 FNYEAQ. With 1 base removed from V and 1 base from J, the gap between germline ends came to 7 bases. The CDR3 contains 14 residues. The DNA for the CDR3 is TGTGCCAGCAGCTTAGAGCAGTCGAACACTGAAGCTTTCTTT. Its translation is CASSLEQSNTEAFF.

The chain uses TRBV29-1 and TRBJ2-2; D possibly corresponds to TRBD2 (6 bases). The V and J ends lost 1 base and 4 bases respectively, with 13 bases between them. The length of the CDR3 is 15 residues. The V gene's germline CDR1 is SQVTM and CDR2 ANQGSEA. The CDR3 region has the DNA TGCAGCGTTGAAGGGCGGGGTCGGGGCACCGGGGAGCTGTTTTTT. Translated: CSVEGRGRGTGELFF.

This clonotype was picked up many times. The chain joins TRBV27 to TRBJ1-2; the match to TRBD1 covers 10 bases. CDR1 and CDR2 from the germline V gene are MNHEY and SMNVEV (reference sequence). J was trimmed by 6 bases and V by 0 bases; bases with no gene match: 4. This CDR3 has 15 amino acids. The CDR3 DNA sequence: TGTGCCAGCAGTTTATCCCTGACAGGGGGCAATGGCTACACCTTC. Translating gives CASSLSLTGGNGYTF.

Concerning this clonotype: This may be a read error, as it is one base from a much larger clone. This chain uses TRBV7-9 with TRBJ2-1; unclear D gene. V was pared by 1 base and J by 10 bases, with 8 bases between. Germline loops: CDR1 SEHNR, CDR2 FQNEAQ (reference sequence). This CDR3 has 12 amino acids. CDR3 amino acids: CASSLVEQEQFF. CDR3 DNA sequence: TGTGCCAGCAGCTTAGTGGAACAGGAGCAGTTCTTC.

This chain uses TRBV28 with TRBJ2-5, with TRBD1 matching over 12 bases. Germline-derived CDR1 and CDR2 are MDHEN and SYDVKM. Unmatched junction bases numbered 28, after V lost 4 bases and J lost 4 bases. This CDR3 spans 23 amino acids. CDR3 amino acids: CASSSHKTGDRGPLLLPRETQYF. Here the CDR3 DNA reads TGTGCCAGCAGTTCCCACAAGACTGGGGACAGGGGGCCCCTTCTTCTCCCCCGAGAGACCCAGTACTTC.

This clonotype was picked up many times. CDR3 residues: CASSSQTSGDYEQYF. DNA for the CDR3: TGTGCCAGCAGTTCACAAACTAGCGGGGACTACGAGCAGTACTTC. This chain uses TRBV7-8 with TRBJ2-7, with 10 nucleotides matching TRBD2. This CDR3 spans 15 amino acids. Losses at the gene ends were 6 bases for V and 3 bases for J; bases not matched to a gene: 8. CDR1 SGHVS and CDR2 FQNEAQ come from the germline V gene.

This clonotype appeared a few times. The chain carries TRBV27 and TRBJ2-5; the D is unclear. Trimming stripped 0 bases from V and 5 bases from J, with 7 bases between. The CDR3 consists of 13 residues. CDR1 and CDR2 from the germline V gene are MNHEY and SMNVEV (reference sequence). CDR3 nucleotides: TGTGCCAGCAGTTTATCGGCTGTGGAGACCCAGTACTTC. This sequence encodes CASSLSAVETQYF.

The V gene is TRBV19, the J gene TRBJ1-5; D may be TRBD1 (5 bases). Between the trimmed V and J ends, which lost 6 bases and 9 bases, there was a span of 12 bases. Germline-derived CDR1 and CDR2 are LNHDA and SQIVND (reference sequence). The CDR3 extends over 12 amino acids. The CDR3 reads CASSRDGRPQHF. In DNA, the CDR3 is TGTGCCAGTAGCCGGGACGGGCGGCCCCAGCATTTT.

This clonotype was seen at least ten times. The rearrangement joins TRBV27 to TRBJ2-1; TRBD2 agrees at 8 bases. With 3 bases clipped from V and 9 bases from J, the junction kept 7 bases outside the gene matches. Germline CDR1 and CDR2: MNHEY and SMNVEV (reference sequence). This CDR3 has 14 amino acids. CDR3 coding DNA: TGTGCCAGCAGTTTGACGGGAGGGCCGAGTGAGCAGTTCTTC. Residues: CASSLTGGPSEQFF.

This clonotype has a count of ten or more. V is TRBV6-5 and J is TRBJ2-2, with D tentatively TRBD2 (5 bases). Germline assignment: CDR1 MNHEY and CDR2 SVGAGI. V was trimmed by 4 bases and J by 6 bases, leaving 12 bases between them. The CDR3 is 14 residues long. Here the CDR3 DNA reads TGTGCCAGCAGTTCACCACTAGTGGCCGGGGAGCTGTTTTTT. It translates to CASSSPLVAGELFF.

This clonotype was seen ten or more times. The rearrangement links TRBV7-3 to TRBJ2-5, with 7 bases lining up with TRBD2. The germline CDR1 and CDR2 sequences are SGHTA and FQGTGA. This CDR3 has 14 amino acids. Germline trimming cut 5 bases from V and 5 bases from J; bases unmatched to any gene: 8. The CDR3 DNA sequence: TGTGCCAGCAGCGCCGGACTAGAGGTGGAGACCCAGTACTTC. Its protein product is CASSAGLEVETQYF.

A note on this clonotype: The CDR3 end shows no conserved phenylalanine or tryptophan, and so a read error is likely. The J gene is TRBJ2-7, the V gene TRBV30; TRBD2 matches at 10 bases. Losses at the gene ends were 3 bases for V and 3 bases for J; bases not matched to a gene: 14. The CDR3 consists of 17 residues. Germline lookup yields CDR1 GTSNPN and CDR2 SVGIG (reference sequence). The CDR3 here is CAWSPLMLAGEYYEQYL. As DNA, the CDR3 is TGTGCCTGGAGCCCTCTGATGCTAGCGGGAGAGTACTACGAGCAGTACCTC.

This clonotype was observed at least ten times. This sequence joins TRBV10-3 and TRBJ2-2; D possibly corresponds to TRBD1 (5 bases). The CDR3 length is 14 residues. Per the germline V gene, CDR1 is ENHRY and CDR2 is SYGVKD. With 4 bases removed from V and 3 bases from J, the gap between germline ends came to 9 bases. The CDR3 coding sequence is TGTGCCATCAGTGGAAGGGGTGACACCGGGGAGCTGTTTTTT. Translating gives CAISGRGDTGELFF.

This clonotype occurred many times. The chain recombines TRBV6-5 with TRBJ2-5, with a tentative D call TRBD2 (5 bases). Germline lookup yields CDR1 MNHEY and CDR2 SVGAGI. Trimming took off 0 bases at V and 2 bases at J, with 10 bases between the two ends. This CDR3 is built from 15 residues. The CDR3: CASSYSSGLQETQYF. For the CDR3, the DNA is TGTGCCAGCAGTTACTCGTCAGGACTTCAAGAGACCCAGTACTTC.

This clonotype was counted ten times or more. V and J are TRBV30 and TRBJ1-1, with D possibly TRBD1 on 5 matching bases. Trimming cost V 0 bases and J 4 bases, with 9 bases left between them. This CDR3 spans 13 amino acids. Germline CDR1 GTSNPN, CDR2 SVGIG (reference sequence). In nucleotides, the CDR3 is TGTGCCTGGAGTGTAGGGGTTAGCACTGAAGCTTTCTTT. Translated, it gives CAWSVGVSTEAFF.

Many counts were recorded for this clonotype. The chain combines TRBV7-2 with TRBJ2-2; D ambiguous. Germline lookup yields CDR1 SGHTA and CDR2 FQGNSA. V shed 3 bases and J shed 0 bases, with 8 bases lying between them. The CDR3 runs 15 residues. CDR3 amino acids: CASSFGISNTGELFF. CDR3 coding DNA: TGTGCCAGCAGCTTCGGAATCTCGAACACCGGGGAGCTGTTTTTT.

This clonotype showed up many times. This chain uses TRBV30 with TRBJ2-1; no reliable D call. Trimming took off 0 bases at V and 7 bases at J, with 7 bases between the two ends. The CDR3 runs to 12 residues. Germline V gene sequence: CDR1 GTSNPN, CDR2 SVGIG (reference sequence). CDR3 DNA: TGTGCCTGGAGTGTAATGGGGAATGAGCAGTTCTTC. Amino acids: CAWSVMGNEQFF.

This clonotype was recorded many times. CDR3 DNA: TGTGCCAGCAGTTACACTTCGGGACTAGAGGTTTTAGCCGGGGAGCTGTTTTTT. It translates to CASSYTSGLEVLAGELFF. The chain recombines TRBV6-5 with TRBJ2-2; TRBD2 agrees at 8 bases. The CDR3 contains 18 residues. The junction had 14 bases not matched to a gene; V was cut back by 2 bases and J by 6 bases. CDR1 is MNHEY, CDR2 SVGAGI, per germline.

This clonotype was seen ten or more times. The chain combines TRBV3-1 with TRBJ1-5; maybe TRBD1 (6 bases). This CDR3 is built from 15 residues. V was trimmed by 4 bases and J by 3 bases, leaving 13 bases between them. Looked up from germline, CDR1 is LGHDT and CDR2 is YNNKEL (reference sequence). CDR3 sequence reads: CASSLGQPSNQPQHF. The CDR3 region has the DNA TGTGCCAGCAGCCTCGGACAGCCCTCCAATCAGCCCCAGCATTTT.

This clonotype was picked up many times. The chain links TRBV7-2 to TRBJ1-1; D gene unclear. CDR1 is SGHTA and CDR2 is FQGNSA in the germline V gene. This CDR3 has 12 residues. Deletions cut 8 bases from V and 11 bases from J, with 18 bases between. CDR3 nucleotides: TGTGCCAGCCTTGGTTGGCCAAAACTGGCTTTCTTT. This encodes CASLGWPKLAFF.

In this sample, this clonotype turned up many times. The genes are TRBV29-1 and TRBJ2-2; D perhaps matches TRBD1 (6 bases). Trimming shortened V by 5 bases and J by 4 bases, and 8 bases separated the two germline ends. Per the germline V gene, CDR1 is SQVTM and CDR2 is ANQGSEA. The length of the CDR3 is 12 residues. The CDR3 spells CSVSRGTGELFF. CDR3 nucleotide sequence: TGCAGCGTTTCCAGGGGCACCGGGGAGCTGTTTTTT.

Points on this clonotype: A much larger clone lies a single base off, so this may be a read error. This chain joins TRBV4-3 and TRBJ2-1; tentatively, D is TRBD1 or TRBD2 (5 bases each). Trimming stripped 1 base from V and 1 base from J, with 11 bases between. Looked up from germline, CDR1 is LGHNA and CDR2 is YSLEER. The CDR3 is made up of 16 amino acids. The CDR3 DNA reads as TGCGCCAGCAGCCAAGGACAGAGGGCTTCCTACAATGAGCAGTTCTTC. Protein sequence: CASSQGQRASYNEQFF.

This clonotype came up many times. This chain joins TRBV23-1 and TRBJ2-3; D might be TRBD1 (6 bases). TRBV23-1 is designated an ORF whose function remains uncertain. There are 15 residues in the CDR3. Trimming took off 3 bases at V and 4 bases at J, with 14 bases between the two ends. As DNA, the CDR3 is TGCGCCAGCAGTCACTCCAGGGGCTGCGCAGATACGCAGTATTTT. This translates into CASSHSRGCADTQYF.

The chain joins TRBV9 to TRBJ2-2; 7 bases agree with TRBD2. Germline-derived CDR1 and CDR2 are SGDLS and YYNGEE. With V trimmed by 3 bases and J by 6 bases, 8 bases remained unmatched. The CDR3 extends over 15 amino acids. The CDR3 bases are TGTGCCAGCAGCGACGGGAGCGGGATCTCCGGGGAGCTGTTTTTT. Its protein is CASSDGSGISGELFF.